This TCR beta chain was retrieved from a study of OX40 agonist ivuxolimab in advanced cancers. Study-wide context: At doses from 0.01 to 10 mg/kg, patients were given intravenous ivuxolimab every 2 weeks. Study-level results: At 0.1 to 3.0 mg/kg, CD4+ and CD8+ blood T cells expanded clonally by week 6.

This CDR3 is built from 15 residues. Germline V gives CDR1 SGHRS, CDR2 YFSETQ. J gave up 7 bases and V 0 bases, and 5 bases lay outside the gene matches. Notes on this clone: The antigen remains unidentified.

Sequencing used immunoSEQ multiplex PCR; TCRdb keeps in-frame clones, though not all of them. The repertoire includes about 100,000 clones, less than 95% of them detected once, and approximately 0.58% sits in the top ten. This rearrangement joins TRBV5-1 to TRBJ2-1; 9 nucleotides agree with TRBD2. Sequences were derived from CD4+ or CD8+ T cells sorted from blood, sampled in a trial of the OX40 agonist ivuxolimab. The TCR was taken from an adult with an advanced solid tumor such as melanoma, head and neck, liver or kidney cancer. The CDR3 nucleotides read TGCGCCAGCAGCTTGGCGGTTAGCGGGAGTAATGAGCAGTTCTTC. Translation: CASSLAVSGSNEQFF.